A selection of T cell receptor beta chains follows, all from one sample in a study of shared clonotypes between healthy human individuals. Profiled with immunoSEQ multiplex PCR; TCRdb holds only in-frame clones, not every one. The sample holds some 2.3 million clones, over 90% seen once. The specimen was naive CD4+ T cells from PBMCs. The source is a man younger than 30 in good health. Some clones in this sample may be carry-over from other donors' samples. The CDR3 runs from the conserved cysteine through the conserved F or W. The D gene is left open where the match is weak. Only some rows state a clone size, as once, few, many or a class for expanded clones.

TRBV20-1,once,TRBJ2-5,-,TGCAGTGCCAACGAGCAAGAGACCCAGTACTTC,CSANEQETQYF
TRBV27,-,TRBJ2-3,-,TGTGCCAGCAGCCGTTGGCTAGATACGCAGTATTTT,CASSRWLDTQYF
TRBV5-1,-,TRBJ2-7,TRBD1,TGCGCCAGCAGCTTGGCGGGACAGGGGTACGAGCAGTACTTC,CASSLAGQGYEQYF
TRBV11-3,-,TRBJ1-1,-,TGTGCCAGCAGCTTAGATGCCCCCCGCAACCCGAACACTGAAGCTTTCTTT,CASSLDAPRNPNTEAFF
TRBV7-6,-,TRBJ2-2,-,TGTGCCAGCAGCCCTATGGGTGAAGCCTCGAACACCGGGGAGCTGTTTTTT,CASSPMGEASNTGELFF
TRBV7-2,few,TRBJ2-1,-,TGTGCCAGCAGCCCCCGCGCTAGTTCACGGGTCAATGAGCAGTTCTTC,CASSPRASSRVNEQFF
TRBV9,-,TRBJ2-3,-,TGTGCCAGCAGCGTACTCGGGAGCCGCACAGATACGCAGTATTTT,CASSVLGSRTDTQYF
TRBV7-2,once,TRBJ2-7,TRBD1,TGTGCCAGCAGCTTAACCGGACAGGGTACTTACGAGCAGTACTTC,CASSLTGQGTYEQYF
TRBV30,-,TRBJ1-2,TRBD1,TGTGCCTGGAGCCGGGACAGTGGCTACACCTTC,CAWSRDSGYTF
TRBV7-3,-,TRBJ2-3,-,TGTGCCAGCAGCCCAACACCGCGGTGGGGGCCCCCGAGTACGCAGTATTTT,CASSPTPRWGPPSTQYF
TRBV9,-,TRBJ2-1,TRBD2,TGTGCCAGCAGCGTTTGGGAGGGCTCCTACAATGAGCAGTTCTTC,CASSVWEGSYNEQFF
TRBV20-1,-,TRBJ2-7,-,TGCAGTGCTAGTAGGGGCGGCGAGCAGTACTTC,CSASRGGEQYF
TRBV27,-,TRBJ1-2,TRBD1,TGTGCCAGCAGCCTGGGACAGACCAACTATGGCTACACCTTC,CASSLGQTNYGYTF
TRBV6-6,-,TRBJ2-7,TRBD2,TGTGCCAGCAGTTCACCACCGGGGGGTAAGAGGAACGAGCAGTACTTC,CASSSPPGGKRNEQYF
TRBV2,-,TRBJ2-2,TRBD2,TGTGCCAGCAGTGGCCCTAGCGGGAGGGCCTACACCGGGGAGCTGTTTTTT,CASSGPSGRAYTGELFF
TRBV5-8,-,TRBJ1-4,-,TGTGCCAGCAGCCAACAGGGTCTATCTGAAAAACTGTTTTTT,CASSQQGLSEKLFF
TRBV7-8,-,TRBJ2-5,-,TGTGCCAGCAGCTTCCTAGCAGGAGAGGAGACCCAGTACTTC,CASSFLAGEETQYF
TRBV20-1,-,TRBJ2-5,-,TGCAGTGCAGGAGGGACCCAGTACTTC,CSAGGTQYF
TRBV4-2,-,TRBJ1-1,-,TGTGCCAGCAGCCAAGATGCCGGGAACACTGAAGCTTTCTTT,CASSQDAGNTEAFF
TRBV4-1,-,TRBJ1-2,TRBD1,TGCGCCAGCAGCCAATCCGAGGACAGGAAAGTTTATGGCTACACCTTC,CASSQSEDRKVYGYTF
TRBV10-3,once,TRBJ2-7,TRBD1,TGTGCCATCAGTGATGGGGACAGGGGGTCAGACGAGCAGTACTTC,CAISDGDRGSDEQYF
TRBV11-3,-,TRBJ2-2,-,TGTGCCAGCAGCGCTTTCAACAGGGAGGACGGGGAGCTGTTTTTT,CASSAFNREDGELFF
TRBV7-2,-,TRBJ2-3,-,TGTGCCAGCAGCTTAGGGATCGGGACCATACGCACAGATACGCAGTATTTT,CASSLGIGTIRTDTQYF
TRBV2,once,TRBJ2-1,-,TGTGCCAGCAGTGCGTGGCAGGGGAACGGCAATGAGCAGTTCTTC,CASSAWQGNGNEQFF
TRBV29-1,-,TRBJ2-7,-,TGCAGCGTTGATGCGGGCTACGAGCAGTACTTC,CSVDAGYEQYF
TRBV5-6,-,TRBJ2-5,-,TGTGCCAGCTCCTGGGCCAAAGAGACCCAGTACTTC,CASSWAKETQYF
TRBV27,-,TRBJ1-5,-,TGTGCCAGCAGTCTTTTAGCCGATCGCAATCAGCCCCAGCATTTT,CASSLLADRNQPQHF
TRBV2,-,TRBJ1-5,TRBD1,TGTGCCAGCTCGACAGGGCGGGATCAGCCCCAGCATTTT,CASSTGRDQPQHF
TRBV29-1,-,TRBJ2-7,TRBD2,TGCAGCGCGCAAAGACGGGGGGGTGACGAGCAGTACTTC,CSAQRRGGDEQYF
TRBV6-5,-,TRBJ1-3,-,TGTGCCAGCGGGAGCTCTGGAAACACCATATATTTT,CASGSSGNTIYF
TRBV10-3,-,TRBJ2-4,TRBD2,TGTGCCACCTCCTTGGGGGAGGGCCAGGGCAACATTCAGTACTTC,CATSLGEGQGNIQYF
TRBV7-2,once,TRBJ2-5,TRBD2,TGTGCCAGCAGCTTAGGAACTAGCGGGACCGGGAAGACCCAGTACTTC,CASSLGTSGTGKTQYF
TRBV5-1,-,TRBJ2-1,-,TGCGCCAGCAGTCTCCAGGGAGTTATCCCCTACAATGAGCAGTTCTTC,CASSLQGVIPYNEQFF
TRBV30,-,TRBJ2-7,-,TGTGCCTGGAGGAAGGGGAACTACGAGCAGTACTTC,CAWRKGNYEQYF
TRBV25-1,once,TRBJ2-1,-,TGTGCCAGCAGTGAGGGACTCCCTCCCGGGGACAATGAGCAGTTCTTC,CASSEGLPPGDNEQFF
TRBV10-1,-,TRBJ1-1,-,TGCGCCAGCAGGCTGGGTCCGAACACTGAAGCTTTCTTT,CASRLGPNTEAFF
TRBV19,few,TRBJ1-5,TRBD1,TGTGCCAGTAGTATCTTCGGGACAGGCTTTCAGCCCCAGCATTTT,CASSIFGTGFQPQHF
TRBV28,-,TRBJ1-1,-,TGTGCCAGCAGTACCCGGGGCATTGAAGCTTTCTTT,CASSTRGIEAFF
TRBV2,-,TRBJ1-2,-,TGTGCCAGCAGTAAACACGGACCGGCAAACTATGGCTACACCTTC,CASSKHGPANYGYTF
TRBV5-1,-,TRBJ2-1,TRBD2,TGCGCCAGCAGCCACCCGGCTAGCGGGAGGGGGGACTACAATGAGCAGTTCTTC,CASSHPASGRGDYNEQFF
TRBV27,-,TRBJ2-7,-,TGTGCCAGCAGTTCCTCCCGGGTAGCGAGTACCTACGAGCAGTACTTC,CASSSSRVASTYEQYF
TRBV5-5,-,TRBJ2-1,-,TGTGCCAGCAGCTTGAATCTACTAGGTTACAATGAGCAGTTCTTC,CASSLNLLGYNEQFF
TRBV27,-,TRBJ1-1,-,TGTGCCAGCAGCGAAGTATTAGGGGTCGGTGACGAAGCTTTCTTT,CASSEVLGVGDEAFF
TRBV15,-,TRBJ2-2,-,TGTGCCACCAGCAGAGATCCAGGGGCTAGCGCCACCGGGGAGCTGTTTTTT,CATSRDPGASATGELFF
TRBV28,-,TRBJ2-7,-,TGTGCCAGCAGTTTATTGGGCCTCTACGAGCAGTACTTC,CASSLLGLYEQYF
TRBV28,-,TRBJ1-1,-,TGTGCCAGCAGTTTATGGTTCGGCAGACTGAACACTGAAGCTTTCTTT,CASSLWFGRLNTEAFF
TRBV18,-,TRBJ2-1,TRBD2,TGTGCCAGCTCCACACCGACTAGCGGGAGTTACAATGAGCAGTTCTTC,CASSTPTSGSYNEQFF
TRBV19,-,TRBJ2-7,-,TGTGCCAGTAGGACAACAGGAATCTCCTACGAGCAGTACTTC,CASRTTGISYEQYF
TRBV9,once,TRBJ2-7,TRBD2,TGTGCCAGCAGCCTGGGACTAGCGGGAGGCACCTACGAGCAGTACTTC,CASSLGLAGGTYEQYF
TRBV7-2,-,TRBJ1-1,-,TGTGCCAGCAGAAAAAACACTGAAGCTTTCTTT,CASRKNTEAFF